Listed below are T cell receptor beta chains from one sample, sequenced in a study of T cell responses to AZD1222 COVID-19 vaccine. The assay was immunoSEQ multiplex PCR, and TCRdb's table has in-frame clones only and misses some. The sample records under 95,000 clones, 70% to 90% being singletons. This specimen consisted of peripheral blood, obtained 28 days after the second AZD1222 dose. The receptor source for this set is an adult who received the AZD1222 COVID-19 vaccine. Each CDR3 is given with its conserved first and last residue. A D gene is named only where the DNA matches it firmly. Clone size is given for some rows only: seen once, a few or many times, or a class if the clone is expanded.

J	size	V	D	CDR3	DNA
TRBJ1-2	NA	TRBV10-3	NA	CAISEDRLYGYTF	TGTGCCATCAGTGAGGACAGACTCTATGGCTACACCTTC
TRBJ1-5	NA	TRBV19	NA	CASRGARQPQHF	TGTGCCAGTCGTGGGGCAAGGCAGCCCCAGCATTTT
TRBJ1-5	once	TRBV9	NA	CASSVDGRENQPQHF	TGTGCCAGCAGCGTAGATGGCAGGGAGAATCAGCCCCAGCATTTT
TRBJ2-5	few	TRBV9	NA	CASSPWTSQETQYF	TGTGCCAGCAGCCCTTGGACTTCCCAAGAGACCCAGTACTTC
TRBJ1-2	NA	TRBV30	NA	CAWKDSRYGYTF	TGTGCCTGGAAGGATAGCCGCTATGGCTACACCTTC
TRBJ1-6	NA	TRBV28	TRBD1	CASSLADRDNSPLHF	TGTGCCAGCAGTTTAGCGGACAGGGATAATTCACCCCTCCACTTT
TRBJ2-7	few	TRBV6-5	TRBD1	CASSYALTGDGYEQYF	TGTGCCAGCAGTTACGCCTTGACAGGGGACGGCTACGAGCAGTACTTC
TRBJ1-5	few	TRBV6-6	TRBD1	CASSRGDRGHDQPQHF	TGTGCCAGCAGTCGAGGGGACAGGGGACATGATCAGCCCCAGCATTTT
TRBJ2-3	NA	TRBV19	TRBD2	CASSIIGGEGDTQYF	TGTGCCAGTAGTATAATAGGCGGGGAGGGAGATACGCAGTATTTT
TRBJ1-2	NA	TRBV6-5	TRBD1	CASKLQGALGGYTF	TGTGCCAGCAAACTACAGGGGGCGTTGGGAGGCTACACCTTC
TRBJ1-2	NA	TRBV11-2	NA	CASRPNRDGYGYTF	TGTGCCAGCAGGCCAAATAGGGATGGTTATGGCTACACCTTC
TRBJ2-6	NA	TRBV2	NA	CASKPYTDSGANVLTF	TGTGCCAGCAAACCGTATACAGACTCTGGGGCCAACGTCCTGACTTTC
TRBJ1-2	once	TRBV4-1	NA	CASSQNRQDYGYTF	TGCGCCAGCAGCCAAAACCGACAGGACTATGGCTACACCTTC
TRBJ2-7	NA	TRBV28	NA	CASSFADYEQYF	TGTGCCAGCAGTTTTGCCGATTACGAGCAGTACTTC
TRBJ1-1	NA	TRBV12-3/TRBV12-4	NA	CASSHTEAFF	TGTGCCAGCAGTCACACTGAAGCTTTCTTT
TRBJ1-2	NA	TRBV10-2	NA	CASIPDGPEGGVHGYTF	TGCGCCAGCATCCCGGATGGGCCGGAGGGGGGGGTTCATGGCTACACCTTC
TRBJ2-7	NA	TRBV3-1/TRBV3-2	NA	CASSQGKTHPNF	TGTGCCAGCAGCCAAGGGAAAACCCATCCTAACTTC
TRBJ2-3	NA	TRBV6-5	NA	CASSYSRGTGTDTQYF	TGTGCCAGCAGTTACTCGAGGGGGACGGGCACAGATACGCAGTATTTT
TRBJ2-1	NA	TRBV7-6	NA	CASSGGVYNEQFF	TGTGCCAGTTCTGGTGGCGTATACAATGAGCAGTTCTTC